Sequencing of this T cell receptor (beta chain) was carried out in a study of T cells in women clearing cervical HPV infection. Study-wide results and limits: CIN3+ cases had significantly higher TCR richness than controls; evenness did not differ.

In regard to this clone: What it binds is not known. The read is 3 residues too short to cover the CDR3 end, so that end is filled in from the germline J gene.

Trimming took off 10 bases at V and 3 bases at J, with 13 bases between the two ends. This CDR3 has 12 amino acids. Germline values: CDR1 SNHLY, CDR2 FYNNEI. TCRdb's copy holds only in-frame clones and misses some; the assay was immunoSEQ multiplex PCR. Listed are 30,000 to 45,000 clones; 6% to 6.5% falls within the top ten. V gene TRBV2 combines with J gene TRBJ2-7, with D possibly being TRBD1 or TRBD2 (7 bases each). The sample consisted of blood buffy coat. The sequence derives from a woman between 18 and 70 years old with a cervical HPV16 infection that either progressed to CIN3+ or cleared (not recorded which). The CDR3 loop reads CATRGGGYEQYF. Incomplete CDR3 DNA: TGTGCCACCAGGGGGGGAGGCTACGAG.